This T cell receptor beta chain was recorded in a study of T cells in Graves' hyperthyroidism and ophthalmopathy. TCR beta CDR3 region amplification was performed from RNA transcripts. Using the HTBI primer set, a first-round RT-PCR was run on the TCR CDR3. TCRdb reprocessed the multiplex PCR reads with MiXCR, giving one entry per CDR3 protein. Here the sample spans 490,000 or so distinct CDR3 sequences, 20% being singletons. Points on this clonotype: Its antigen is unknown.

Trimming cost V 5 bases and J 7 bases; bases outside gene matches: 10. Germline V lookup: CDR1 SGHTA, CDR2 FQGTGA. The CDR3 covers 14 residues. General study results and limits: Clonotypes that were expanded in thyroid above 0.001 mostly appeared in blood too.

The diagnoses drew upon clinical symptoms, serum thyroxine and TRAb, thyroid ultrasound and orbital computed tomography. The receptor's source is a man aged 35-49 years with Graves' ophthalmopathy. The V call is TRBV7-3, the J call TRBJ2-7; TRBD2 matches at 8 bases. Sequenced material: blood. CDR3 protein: CASSPLTGGQEQYF. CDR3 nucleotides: TGTGCCAGCAGCCCCCTAACGGGAGGGCAAGAGCAGTACTTC.